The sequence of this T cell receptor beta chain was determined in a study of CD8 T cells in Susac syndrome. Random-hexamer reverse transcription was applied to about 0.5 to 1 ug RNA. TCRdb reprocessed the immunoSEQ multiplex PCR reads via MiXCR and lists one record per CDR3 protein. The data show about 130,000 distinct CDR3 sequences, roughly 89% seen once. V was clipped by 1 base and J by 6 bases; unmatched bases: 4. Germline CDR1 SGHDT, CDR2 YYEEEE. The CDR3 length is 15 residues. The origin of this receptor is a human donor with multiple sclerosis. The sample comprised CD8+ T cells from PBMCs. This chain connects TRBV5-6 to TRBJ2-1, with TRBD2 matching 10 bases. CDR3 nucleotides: TGTGCCAGCAGCTTGAGTGTAGCGGGAGGCAATGAGCAGTTCTTC. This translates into CASSLSVAGGNEQFF.